This T cell receptor (beta chain) was recovered during a study of CD8 T cells in ankylosing spondylitis. Study observations and caveats: Disease-associated clonotypes exhibited CD8+ identity and were relatively infrequent in peripheral blood. Earlier work had already found some motif variants in reactive arthritis synovial fluid and blood.

Libraries of TCR beta came from quantitative 5'-RACE with molecular barcodes. MiXCR, applied by TCRdb to the 5' RACE reads, yields one record per CDR3 protein. The table includes roughly 60,000 distinct CDR3 sequences, approximately 6% detected once. About this clonotype: What it binds is unknown.

The sequence derives from a male donor with ankylosing spondylitis. The specimen was synovial fluid, either unsorted or a sorted T cell fraction (not recorded which).

The CDR3, as DNA: TGCGCCAGCCAGTTAAGTGGAGACGAGCAAGAGACCCAGTACTTC. The encoded protein is CASQLSGDEQETQYF. This sequence joins TRBV5-1 and TRBJ2-5; no firm D call. Germline values: CDR1 SGHRS, CDR2 YFSETQ. The CDR3 contains 15 residues. V lost 7 bases, J lost 2 bases, and 18 bases lay in between.